This T cell receptor beta chain was recorded in a study of cytomegalovirus exposure and HLA in healthy donors. Study-level results: Some public TCRs appeared in many individuals, while most sequences were rare. Approximately 160 TCR beta chains were listed as cytomegalovirus-associated. Productive rates of about 90% or about 30% were seen for most TCR beta V segments in an earlier analysis.

The PCR had 60 Vbeta and 13 Jbeta primers. Assay: immunoSEQ multiplex PCR; the TCRdb copy retains only in-frame clones and omits some. The repertoire has roughly 120,000 clones, around 78% of them found once; the top ten carry 3.6%. This clone was seen only once. Its antigen is not known. Source material: PBMCs. This sequence originates from a middle-aged man in good health and CMV-seronegative.

The CDR3 reads CASSYSYEQYF. The CDR3 nucleotides are TGTGCCAGCAGCTACAGCTACGAGCAGTACTTC. The V call is TRBV28, the J call TRBJ2-7, with unresolved D. This CDR3 contains 11 residues. The ends were cut back, 6 bases at V and 3 bases at J, with 6 bases in the middle. Germline CDR1 and CDR2: MDHEN and SYDVKM.